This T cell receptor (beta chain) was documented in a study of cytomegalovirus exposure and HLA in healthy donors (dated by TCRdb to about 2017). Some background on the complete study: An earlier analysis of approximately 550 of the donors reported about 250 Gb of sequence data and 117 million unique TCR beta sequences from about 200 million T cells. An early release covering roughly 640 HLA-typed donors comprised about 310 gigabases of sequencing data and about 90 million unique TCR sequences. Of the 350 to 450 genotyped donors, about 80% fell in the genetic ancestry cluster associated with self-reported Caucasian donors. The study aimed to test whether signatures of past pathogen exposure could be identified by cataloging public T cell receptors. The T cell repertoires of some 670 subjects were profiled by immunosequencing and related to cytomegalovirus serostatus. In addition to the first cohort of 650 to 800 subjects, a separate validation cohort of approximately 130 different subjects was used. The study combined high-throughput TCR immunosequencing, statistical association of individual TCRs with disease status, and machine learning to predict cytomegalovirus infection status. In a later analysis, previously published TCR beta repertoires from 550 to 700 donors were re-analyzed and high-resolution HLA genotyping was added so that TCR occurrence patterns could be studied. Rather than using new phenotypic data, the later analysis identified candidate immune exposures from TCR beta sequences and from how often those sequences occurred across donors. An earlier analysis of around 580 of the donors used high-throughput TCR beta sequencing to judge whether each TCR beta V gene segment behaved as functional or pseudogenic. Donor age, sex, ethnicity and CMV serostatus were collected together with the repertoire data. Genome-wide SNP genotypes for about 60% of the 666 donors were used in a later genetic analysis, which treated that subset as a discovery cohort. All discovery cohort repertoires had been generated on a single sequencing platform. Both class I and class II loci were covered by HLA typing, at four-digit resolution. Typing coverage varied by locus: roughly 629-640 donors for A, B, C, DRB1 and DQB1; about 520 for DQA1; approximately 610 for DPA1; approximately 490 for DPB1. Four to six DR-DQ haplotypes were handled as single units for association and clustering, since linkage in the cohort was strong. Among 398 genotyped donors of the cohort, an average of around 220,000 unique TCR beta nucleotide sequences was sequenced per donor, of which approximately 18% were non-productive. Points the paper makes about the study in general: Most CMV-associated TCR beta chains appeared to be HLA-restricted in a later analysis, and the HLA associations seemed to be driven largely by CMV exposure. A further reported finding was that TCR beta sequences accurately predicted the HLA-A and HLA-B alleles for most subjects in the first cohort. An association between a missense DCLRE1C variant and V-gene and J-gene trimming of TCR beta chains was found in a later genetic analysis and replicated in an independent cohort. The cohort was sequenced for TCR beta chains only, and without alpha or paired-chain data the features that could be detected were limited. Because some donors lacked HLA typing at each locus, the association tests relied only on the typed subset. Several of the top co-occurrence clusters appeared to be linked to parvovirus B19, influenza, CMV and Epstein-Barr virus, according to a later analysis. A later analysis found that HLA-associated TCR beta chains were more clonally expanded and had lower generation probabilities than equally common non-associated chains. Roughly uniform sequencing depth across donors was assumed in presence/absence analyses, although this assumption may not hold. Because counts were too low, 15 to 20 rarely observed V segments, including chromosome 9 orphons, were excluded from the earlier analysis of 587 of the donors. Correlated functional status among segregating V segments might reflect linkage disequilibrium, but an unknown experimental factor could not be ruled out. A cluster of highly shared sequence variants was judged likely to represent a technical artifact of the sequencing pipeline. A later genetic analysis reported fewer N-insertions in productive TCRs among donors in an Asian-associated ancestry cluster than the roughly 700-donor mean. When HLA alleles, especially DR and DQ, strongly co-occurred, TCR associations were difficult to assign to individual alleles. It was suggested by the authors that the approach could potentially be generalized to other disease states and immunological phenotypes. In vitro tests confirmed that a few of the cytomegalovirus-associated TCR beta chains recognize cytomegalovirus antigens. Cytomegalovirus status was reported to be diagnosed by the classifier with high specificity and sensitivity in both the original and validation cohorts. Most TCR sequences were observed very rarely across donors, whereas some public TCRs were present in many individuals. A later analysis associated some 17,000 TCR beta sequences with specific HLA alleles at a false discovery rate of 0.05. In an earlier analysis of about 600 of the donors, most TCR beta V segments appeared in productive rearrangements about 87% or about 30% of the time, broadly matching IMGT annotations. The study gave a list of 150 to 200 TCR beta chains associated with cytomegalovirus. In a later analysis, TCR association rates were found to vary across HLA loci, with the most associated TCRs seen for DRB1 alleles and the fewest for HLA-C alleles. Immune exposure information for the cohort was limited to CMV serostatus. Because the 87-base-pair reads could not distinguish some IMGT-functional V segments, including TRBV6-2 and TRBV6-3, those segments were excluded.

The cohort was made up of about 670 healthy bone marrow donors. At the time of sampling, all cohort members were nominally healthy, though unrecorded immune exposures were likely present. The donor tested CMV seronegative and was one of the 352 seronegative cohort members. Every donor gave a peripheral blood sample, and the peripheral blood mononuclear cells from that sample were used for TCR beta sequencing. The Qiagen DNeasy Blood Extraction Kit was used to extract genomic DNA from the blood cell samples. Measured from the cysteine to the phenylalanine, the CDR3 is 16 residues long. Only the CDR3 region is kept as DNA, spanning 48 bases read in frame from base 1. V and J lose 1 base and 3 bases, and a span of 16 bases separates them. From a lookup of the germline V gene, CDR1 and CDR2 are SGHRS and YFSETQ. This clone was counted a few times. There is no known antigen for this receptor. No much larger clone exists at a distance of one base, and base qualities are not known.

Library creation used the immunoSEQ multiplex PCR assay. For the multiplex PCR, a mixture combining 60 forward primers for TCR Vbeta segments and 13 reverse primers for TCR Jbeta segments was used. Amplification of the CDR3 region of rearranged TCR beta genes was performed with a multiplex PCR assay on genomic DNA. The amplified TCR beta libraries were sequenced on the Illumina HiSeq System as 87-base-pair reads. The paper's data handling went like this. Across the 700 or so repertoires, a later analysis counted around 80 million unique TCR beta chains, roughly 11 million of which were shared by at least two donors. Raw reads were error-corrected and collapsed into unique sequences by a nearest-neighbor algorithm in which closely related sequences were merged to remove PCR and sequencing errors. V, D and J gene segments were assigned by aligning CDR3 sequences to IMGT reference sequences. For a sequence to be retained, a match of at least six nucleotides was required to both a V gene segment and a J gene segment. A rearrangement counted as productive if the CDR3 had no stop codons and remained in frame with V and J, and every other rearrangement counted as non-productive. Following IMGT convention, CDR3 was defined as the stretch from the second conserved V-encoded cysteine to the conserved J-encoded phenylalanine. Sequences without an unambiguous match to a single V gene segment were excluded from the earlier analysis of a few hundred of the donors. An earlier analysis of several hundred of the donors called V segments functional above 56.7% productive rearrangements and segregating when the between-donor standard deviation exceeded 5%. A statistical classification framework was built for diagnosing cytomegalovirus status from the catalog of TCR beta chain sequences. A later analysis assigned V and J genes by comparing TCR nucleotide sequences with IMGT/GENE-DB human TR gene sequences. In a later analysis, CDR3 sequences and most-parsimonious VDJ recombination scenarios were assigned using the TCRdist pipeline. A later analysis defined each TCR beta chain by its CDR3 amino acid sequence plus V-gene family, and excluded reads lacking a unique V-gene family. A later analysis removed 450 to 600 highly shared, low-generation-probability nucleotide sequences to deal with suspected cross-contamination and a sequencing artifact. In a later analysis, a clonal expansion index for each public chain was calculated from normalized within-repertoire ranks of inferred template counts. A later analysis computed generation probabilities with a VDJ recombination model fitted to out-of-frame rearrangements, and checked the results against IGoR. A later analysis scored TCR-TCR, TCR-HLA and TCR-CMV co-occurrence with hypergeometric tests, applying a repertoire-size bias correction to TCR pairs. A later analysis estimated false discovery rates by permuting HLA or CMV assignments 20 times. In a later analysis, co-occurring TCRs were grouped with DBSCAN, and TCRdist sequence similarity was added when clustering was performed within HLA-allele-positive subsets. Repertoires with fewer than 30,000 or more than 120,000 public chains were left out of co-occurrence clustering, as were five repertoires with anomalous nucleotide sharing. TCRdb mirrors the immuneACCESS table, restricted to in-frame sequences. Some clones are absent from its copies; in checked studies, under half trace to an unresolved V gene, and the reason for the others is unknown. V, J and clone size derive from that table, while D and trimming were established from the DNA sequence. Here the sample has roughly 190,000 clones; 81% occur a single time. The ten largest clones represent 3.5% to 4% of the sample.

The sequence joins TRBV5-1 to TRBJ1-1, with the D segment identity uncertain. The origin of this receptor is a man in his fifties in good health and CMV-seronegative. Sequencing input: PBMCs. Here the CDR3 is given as CASSLTPGGWDTEAFF. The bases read TGCGCCAGCAGCTTGACTCCGGGAGGGTGGGACACTGAAGCTTTCTTT.